The rows below give T cell receptor beta chains drawn from one sample of a study of vaccination and CD4 T cells after COVID-19. In TCRdb, the PCR reads were re-called with MiXCR into one record per CDR3 protein. Of roughly 17,000 distinct CDR3 sequences in the sample, less than 70% were seen once. What these receptors recognize is not known. Source material: CD4+ T cells from blood, cultured in vitro. Source of these receptors: a human donor who had recovered from COVID-19. CDR3s leave out the opening cysteine and the closing phenylalanine or tryptophan.

J gene,V gene,CDR3 protein
TRBJ1-5,TRBV4-1,ASSQPRTGRNQPQH
TRBJ1-3,TRBV11-3,ASSLATFGNTIY
TRBJ2-1,TRBV1,TSSHKLVWYRGRRNEQF
TRBJ2-3,TRBV6-1,AISRRLGDTDTQY
TRBJ2-2,TRBV5-1,ASSLVGEDGELF
TRBJ2-1,TRBV30,AWSNLLAGTYNEQF
TRBJ2-3,TRBV20-1,SASTTSGSTDTQY
TRBJ2-2,TRBV7-2,AIPPSAVSAGELF
TRBJ1-2,TRBV20-1,SIRRGRRHYGYT
TRBJ2-1,TRBV20-1,SARDRGIYNEQF
TRBJ2-2,TRBV6-5,ASSYSLGHANTGELF
TRBJ1-2,TRBV28,ASSGMGYGYT
TRBJ2-5,TRBV7-9,ASSLGTETQY
TRBJ1-5,TRBV7-3,ASSPSGPLDHQPQH
TRBJ2-1,TRBV5-1,ASRRTGDNEQF
TRBJ2-5,TRBV19,ASRLDASQETQY
TRBJ2-1,TRBV24-1,ATSDYGYNEQF
TRBJ2-1,TRBV24-1,ATSQTGWANDNEQF
TRBJ1-3,TRBV11-3,ASSSNEGNTIY
TRBJ2-7,TRBV24-1,ATSDSGGSTYEQY
TRBJ2-5,TRBV6-1,ASRRGLGWQETQY
TRBJ2-2,TRBV27,ASSRTRTNTGELF
TRBJ1-2,TRBV7-9,ASSLGLVGGYT
TRBJ2-7,TRBV2,ASSGQGLREQY
TRBJ1-2,TRBV11-2,ASSLDSFGYT
TRBJ2-1,TRBV5-4,ASSSGLVGNEQF
TRBJ2-2,TRBV6-7,ASTWGNAGELF
TRBJ1-2,TRBV12-3/TRBV12-4,ASSLASQVAPH
TRBJ2-1,TRBV6-1,ASSESLVGEASGYNEQF
TRBJ2-1,TRBV7-9,ASSLRQGVSSYNEQF
TRBJ2-4,TRBV6-2/TRBV6-3,ASSYGGLVNIQY